These 30 T cell receptor beta chains share one sample of origin, sequenced in a study of cytomegalovirus exposure and HLA in healthy donors. Both 60 Vbeta primers and 13 Jbeta primers went into the PCR. Assay used: immunoSEQ multiplex PCR; TCRdb lists only in-frame clones, some missing. Of some 80,000 clones in the sample, 60% to 85% were seen once. Sequencing was carried out using PBMCs. Source of these receptors: a man younger than 35 in good health and CMV-seropositive.

The V gene is TRBV7-3, the J gene TRBJ2-2, with TRBD2 matching 13 bases. The CDR3 runs to 20 residues. Losses at the gene ends were 4 bases for V and 3 bases for J; bases not matched to a gene: 14. The germline V gene encodes CDR1 SGHTA and CDR2 FQGTGA. The CDR3 loop reads CASSSAFIGLAGEYTGELFF. DNA of the CDR3: TGTGCCAGCAGCTCCGCCTTTATTGGACTAGCGGGAGAATACACCGGGGAGCTGTTTTTT.

This rearrangement joins TRBV4-1 to TRBJ1-1; the match to TRBD1 covers 8 bases. CDR3 length: 14 amino acids. The germline V gene has CDR1 MGHRA and CDR2 YSYEKL. Trimming took 4 bases from V and 4 from J; bases not matched to a gene: 5. CDR3 in amino acids: CASSLGQGGTEAFF. The CDR3 nucleotides read TGCGCCAGCAGCCTAGGACAGGGAGGCACTGAAGCTTTCTTT.

This chain joins TRBV7-3 and TRBJ1-1, with D unresolved. The CDR3 contains 13 residues. Germline loops: CDR1 SGHTA, CDR2 FQGTGA. Trimming took 5 bases from V and 0 from J, leaving 7 bases between them. CDR3 in amino acids: CASSEEVNTEAFF. The CDR3 DNA follows: TGTGCCAGCAGCGAAGAGGTGAACACTGAAGCTTTCTTT.

This rearrangement joins TRBV11-2 to TRBJ2-5; TRBD1 matches at 10 bases. Germline CDR1 and CDR2: SGHAT and FQNNGV. There are 15 residues in the CDR3. The V and J ends lost 3 bases and 2 bases, in that order; junction bases with no gene match: 3. Here the CDR3 reads CASSLGTGDQETQYF. CDR3 DNA: TGTGCCAGCAGCTTGGGGACAGGGGATCAAGAGACCCAGTACTTC.

The rearrangement links TRBV6-5 to TRBJ1-1; D gene uncertain. The CDR3 is made up of 14 amino acids. Germline loops: CDR1 MNHEY, CDR2 SVGAGI. V gave up 0 bases and J gave up 0 bases, with 5 bases separating them. In DNA form, the CDR3 reads TGTGCCAGCAGTTACTCGAGGATGAACACTGAAGCTTTCTTT. Translated, it gives CASSYSRMNTEAFF.

This clone was detected only once. The chain carries TRBV25-1 and TRBJ2-7; 10 bases match TRBD2. The V and J ends lost 6 bases and 4 bases, in that order; junction bases with no gene match: 6. The CDR3 consists of 14 residues. CDR1 and CDR2 from the germline V gene are MGHDK and SYGVNS. The CDR3 DNA is TGTGCCAGCAGGGGGACTAGCGCGCTATACGAGCAGTACTTC. It specifies CASRGTSALYEQYF.

The gene calls are TRBV6-5 and TRBJ2-7; 9 positions match TRBD2. The V and J ends lost 4 bases and 4 bases, in that order; junction bases with no gene match: 5. From germline, CDR1 is MNHEY and CDR2 SVGAGI. The CDR3 contains 14 residues. This CDR3 reads CASSSLAGRYEQYF. The CDR3 nucleotides are TGTGCCAGCAGTTCTCTAGCGGGACGATACGAGCAGTACTTC.

Details on this clone: The sample contains more than one DNA sequence encoding this CDR3. The chain recombines TRBV6-5 with TRBJ2-2; D is unresolved. V lost 6 bases and J lost 6, with 5 bases in between. The CDR3 loop spans 11 amino acids. CDR1 and CDR2 (germline): MNHEY, SVGAGI. CDR3: CASRRAGELFF. The CDR3 DNA follows: TGTGCCAGCAGGCGTGCCGGGGAGCTGTTTTTT.

This chain connects TRBV10-2 to TRBJ2-2; D might be TRBD1 (5 bases). Trimming removed 8 bases at V and 5 bases at J, with 21 bases between. CDR1 is WSHSY and CDR2 is SAAADI in the germline V gene. The CDR3 is 16 residues long. In nucleotides, the CDR3 is TGCGCCAGCCTCGAAGTGGGGCGAGATGGTACCGGGGAGCTGTTTTTT. Residues: CASLEVGRDGTGELFF.

In this sample, this clone turned up once. V and J are TRBV7-3 and TRBJ1-1; D not certain. CDR3 size: 13 residues. Per germline, CDR1 SGHTA and CDR2 FQGTGA. Trimming removed 5 bases from V and 4 bases from J, with 11 bases in between. CDR3 DNA sequence: TGTGCCAGCAGCGAACAGTACTCCACTGAAGCTTTCTTT. The encoded protein is CASSEQYSTEAFF.

Only a few counts were recorded for this clone. The chain joins TRBV7-2 to TRBJ1-5; 7 positions match TRBD1. Per germline, CDR1 SGHTA and CDR2 FQGNSA. The junction had 4 bases not matched to a gene; V was cut back by 5 bases and J by 6 bases. CDR3 size: 13 residues. The CDR3 loop is CASSKQGFQPQHF. Here the CDR3 DNA reads TGTGCCAGCAGCAAACAGGGGTTTCAGCCCCAGCATTTT.

V is TRBV7-9 and J is TRBJ2-5; possibly TRBD2 for D (5 bases). The length of the CDR3 is 16 residues. Germline lookup yields CDR1 SEHNR and CDR2 FQNEAQ (reference sequence). With 6 bases removed from V and 5 bases from J, the gap between germline ends came to 22 bases. The CDR3 sequence: CASRSLGSLGEETQYF. CDR3 DNA sequence: TGTGCCAGCAGGTCCCTAGGAAGCCTTGGGGAGGAGACCCAGTACTTC.

The chain uses TRBV7-3 and TRBJ2-3; the D is unclear. Germline V lookup: CDR1 SGHTA, CDR2 FQGTGA. The CDR3 contains 14 residues. V lost 3 bases and J lost 2, with 9 bases in between. CDR3 sequence reads: CASSFGGVTDTQYF. CDR3 nucleotides: TGTGCCAGCAGCTTTGGCGGTGTCACAGATACGCAGTATTTT.

The chain combines TRBV10-3 with TRBJ1-2; tentatively, D is TRBD1 (5 bases). Trimming pared 0 bases from V and 3 bases from J, leaving 14 bases between. The CDR3 consists of 16 residues. Per the germline V gene, CDR1 is ENHRY and CDR2 is SYGVKD. CDR3 protein: CAISESRSGQDYGYTF. The CDR3 nucleotides read TGTGCCATCAGTGAGTCGAGATCAGGGCAGGACTATGGCTACACCTTC.

The rearrangement uses TRBV5-1 and TRBJ1-4, with 7 bases that match TRBD1. The germline CDR1 and CDR2 sequences are SGHRS and YFSETQ. The CDR3 length is 14 residues. V dropped 0 bases and J dropped 7; count of bases not matched to a gene: 3. CDR3 protein: CASSLEGAGEKLFF. The CDR3 DNA is TGCGCCAGCAGCTTGGAGGGGGCCGGTGAAAAACTGTTTTTT.

In its sample, this clone was seen a few times. This chain joins TRBV28 and TRBJ1-5, with D perhaps TRBD1 (6 bases). Between the trimmed V and J ends, which lost 1 base and 5 bases, there was a span of 9 bases. Germline V CDR1 and CDR2: MDHEN, SYDVKM. CDR3 length: 14 residues. The chain's CDR3 is CASSLYRADQPQHF. The CDR3 bases are TGTGCCAGCAGTTTATACAGGGCAGATCAGCCCCAGCATTTT.

Written as DNA, the CDR3 is TGTGCCAGCAGTGACCGACAGGGTTATCAGCCCCAGCATTTT. As protein: CASSDRQGYQPQHF. The rearrangement joins TRBV25-1 to TRBJ1-5; 7 bases are a match to TRBD1. The CDR3 runs 14 residues. From germline, CDR1 is MGHDK and CDR2 SYGVNS. Losses at the gene ends were 3 bases for V and 5 bases for J; bases not matched to a gene: 4.

Only one count was recorded for this clone. The chain uses TRBV13 and TRBJ2-1, with 11 bases matching TRBD2. Germline CDR1 and CDR2: PRHDT and FYEKMQ (reference sequence). V lost 2 bases and J lost 6; bases outside the gene matches: 6. The CDR3 is 16 amino acids. The CDR3 sequence: CASSLLGLAGRNEQFF. The DNA of the CDR3 is TGTGCCAGCAGCTTACTCGGACTAGCGGGTCGCAATGAGCAGTTCTTC. Supplemented by reference TRBV13 and TRBJ2-1, the full variable domain reads AAGVIQSPRHLIKEKRETATLKCYPIPRHDTVYWYQQGPGQDPQFLISFYEKMQSDKGSIPDRFSAQQFSDYHSELNMSSLELGDSALYFCASSLLGLAGRNEQFFGPGTRLTVL.

V and J are TRBV10-1 and TRBJ2-2; 7 nucleotides align to TRBD2. V lost 4 bases and J lost 6; bases outside the gene matches: 14. CDR1 is WNHNN, CDR2 SYGVQD, per germline (reference sequence). CDR3 size: 17 residues. CDR3 sequence reads: CASSALPAGVLSGELFF. Written as DNA, the CDR3 is TGCGCCAGCAGTGCACTCCCCGCGGGAGTATTATCCGGGGAGCTGTTTTTT.

The chain is built from TRBV28 and TRBJ2-7, with TRBD1 identical over 7 bases. Trimming removed 6 bases from V and 7 bases from J; junction bases left unmatched: 9. CDR1 is MDHEN and CDR2 is SYDVKM in the germline V gene. This CDR3 is 13 amino acids long. The CDR3 sequence: CASSTDRRQEQYF. The CDR3 nucleotides read TGTGCCAGCAGCACGGACAGGCGGCAGGAGCAGTACTTC.

The rearrangement links TRBV15 to TRBJ2-7; unclear D gene. From germline, CDR1 is LNHNV and CDR2 YYDKDF (reference sequence). V lost 8 bases, J lost 0 bases, and 14 bases lay in between. The CDR3 runs 14 residues. This CDR3 is CATLDTSTSYEQYF. Written as DNA, the CDR3 is TGTGCCACCCTCGACACCTCGACCTCCTACGAGCAGTACTTC.

The sample holds a few counts of this clone. This chain joins TRBV6-1 and TRBJ2-3; no clear D gene. CDR1 is MNHNS and CDR2 is SASEGT in the germline V gene. The CDR3 covers 13 residues. The V end was cut by 4 bases, the J end by 1 base, with 6 bases between. Written as DNA, the CDR3 is TGTGCCAGCAGTGGGGCGCGCACAGATACGCAGTATTTT. Amino acids: CASSGARTDTQYF.

The gene calls are TRBV5-4 and TRBJ1-1; no clear D gene. Trimming cost V 0 bases and J 0 bases, with 3 bases left between them. Germline V gene sequence: CDR1 SGHNT, CDR2 YYREEE (reference sequence). There are 13 residues in the CDR3. In DNA form, the CDR3 reads TGTGCCAGCAGCTTGGCATTGAACACTGAAGCTTTCTTT. Translated: CASSLALNTEAFF.

The chain has TRBV6-1 and TRBJ1-1; 10 nucleotides line up with TRBD1. In germline, CDR1 is MNHNS, CDR2 SASEGT. The J segment lost 5 bases and the V segment lost 6 bases, leaving 6 bases of the junction unmatched. CDR3 size: 14 residues. The chain's CDR3 is CASSTGTGVTEAFF. The CDR3 DNA is TGTGCCAGCAGCACCGGGACAGGGGTTACTGAAGCTTTCTTT.

This chain uses TRBV27 with TRBJ2-7; tentative D call: TRBD2 (6 bases). The CDR3 totals 13 residues. Germline loops: CDR1 MNHEY, CDR2 SMNVEV (reference sequence). V was shortened by 3 bases and J by 4 bases, with 10 bases between the two germline ends. The CDR3 sequence is CASSFGRDYEQYF. CDR3 nucleotides: TGTGCCAGCAGTTTTGGGCGGGATTACGAGCAGTACTTC.

The genes are TRBV6-6 and TRBJ2-7, with TRBD1 matching over 7 bases. The CDR3 consists of 14 residues. In germline, CDR1 is MNHNY, CDR2 SVGAGI (reference sequence). V lost 2 bases, J lost 4 bases, and 5 bases stayed unmatched. CDR3 nucleotides: TGTGCCAGCAGTTACCCTGGGGACAGATACGAGCAGTACTTC. Residues: CASSYPGDRYEQYF.

This clone was detected only a few times. This chain links TRBV6-5 with TRBJ2-7; 12 nucleotides line up with TRBD1. Per the germline V gene, CDR1 is MNHEY and CDR2 is SVGAGI. V shed 5 bases and J 4 bases; nucleotides not matched to a gene: 6. This CDR3 spans 15 amino acids. CDR3 coding DNA: TGTGCCAGCAGTAGAGGGACAGGGGGCGCATACGAGCAGTACTTC. Its protein product is CASSRGTGGAYEQYF.

The rearrangement uses TRBV25-1 and TRBJ2-7; D may be TRBD1 (5 bases). Germline-derived CDR1 and CDR2 are MGHDK and SYGVNS. Trimming took 7 bases from V and 0 from J, leaving 13 bases between them. The CDR3 extends over 14 amino acids. The DNA for the CDR3 is TGTGCCAGCAAAGAGGATGGGGCCTCCTACGAGCAGTACTTC. This codes for CASKEDGASYEQYF.

This clone was observed a handful of times. The rearrangement joins TRBV29-1 to TRBJ1-1; D not certain. The CDR3 extends over 12 amino acids. The germline CDR1 and CDR2 sequences are SQVTM and ANQGSEA. V lost 0 bases and J lost 5, with 7 bases in between. CDR3: CSVEDEVTEAFF. The CDR3 coding sequence is TGCAGCGTTGAAGACGAGGTAACTGAAGCTTTCTTT. Complete variable domain (other parts from reference TRBV29-1 and TRBJ1-1): SAVISQKPSRDICQRGTSLTIQCQVDSQVTMMFWYRQQPGQSLTLIATANQGSEATYESGFVIDKFPISRPNLTFSTLTVSNMSPEDSSIYLCSVEDEVTEAFFGQGTRLTVV.

V is TRBV7-2 and J is TRBJ2-7; no definite D call. V was pared by 1 base and J by 0 bases, with 7 bases between. The germline CDR1 and CDR2 sequences are SGHTA and FQGNSA. The CDR3 loop spans 14 amino acids. This CDR3 is CASSLGYYSYEQYF. CDR3 bases: TGTGCCAGCAGCTTAGGTTACTACTCCTACGAGCAGTACTTC.